This T cell receptor beta chain was sequenced during a study of lymphopenia after photon versus proton radiotherapy. Whole-study findings and limits: Post-nadir diversity loss with photons came from oligoclonal expansion, particularly CD8+ Temra cells. Photon-treated patients lost naive T cells and TCR diversity; proton-treated stayed stable. Better survival with proton therapy was suggested as possible, not demonstrated. A bigger post-nadir fall in TCR diversity correlated inversely with survival time in deceased patients.

This clone came up a few times. Its target is not known. Germline V CDR1 and CDR2: MNHEY, SMNVEV (reference sequence). The CDR3 consists of 14 residues. The V gene end was trimmed by 5 bases and the J gene end by 8 bases; junction bases not matched to a gene: 11. Clones were read by immunoSEQ multiplex PCR, and TCRdb kept only the in-frame ones, dropping some. Altogether about 40,000 clones are present, about 86% being singletons, with the ten largest covering 10%. V gene TRBV27 combines with J gene TRBJ1-2, with TRBD1 matching over 7 bases. This sequence was found in a woman aged 70-85 years with pancreatic cancer. Some clones in this sample may be carry-over from other donors' samples. The sample here was peripheral blood, taken from a patient treated with proton-based radiotherapy. The CDR3 loop is CASSRDSAWGGYTF. The CDR3 nucleotides are TGTGCCAGCAGTCGGGACAGCGCTTGGGGAGGCTACACCTTC.